This T cell receptor (beta chain) was sequenced for a study of spatial heterogeneity in lung cancer. TCRdb used MiXCR to reprocess the 5' RACE reads, holding one entry per CDR3 protein. Of approximately 40,000 distinct CDR3 sequences detected, about 6.7% appear once; the ten largest clones hold about 40%. This clonotype was counted many times. Specified time point: sample taken at primary tumor resection. Sequencing covered unsorted whole RNA taken from tumor, nontumor lung or frozen PBMC. Specimen: PBMCs, collected at surgery. The receptor was isolated from a female donor with early-stage non-small cell lung cancer.

CDR3 protein: CASSPRTGVAYEQYF. The CDR3 DNA reads TGTGCCAGCAGCCCCCGAACAGGGGTAGCCTACGAGCAGTACTTC. V and J are TRBV7-9 and TRBJ2-7; 7 nucleotides line up with TRBD1. The trim removed 5 bases at V and 2 bases at J, leaving 9 bases unmatched. The CDR3 consists of 15 residues. Germline assignment: CDR1 SEHNR and CDR2 FQNEAQ (reference sequence). Looking up the rest from reference TRBV7-9 and TRBJ2-7 gives the full variable domain: DTGVSQNPRHKITKRGQNVTFRCDPISEHNRLYWYRQTLGQGPEFLTYFQNEAQLEKSRLLSDRFSAERPKGSFSTLEIQRTEQGDSAMYLCASSPRTGVAYEQYFGPGTRLTVT.